This T cell receptor beta chain appears in the sequencing data of a study of regulatory T cells in long-lasting Graves disease. Stated time point: persistent/refractory GD, antithyroid drugs over 5 years with positive TRAb. PBMC RNA served as the TCR library source. The authors drew around 9 milliliters of peripheral blood into EDTA tubes. Study-wide results and caveats: Persistent Graves' patients showed less TCR diversity than newly diagnosed patients showed. Patients with persistent disease showed a bias toward TRBV28, TRBJ1-2 and TRBJ2-5. Comparison showed that persistent patients shared more public clonotypes (about 3,000) than new patients (roughly 1,000).

This clonotype was counted at least ten times. The antigen remains unidentified. Arm-PCR of CDR3 regions and iRepertoire HTBI primers were the basis on which TCR beta libraries were built. TCRdb processed the multiplex PCR reads anew with MiXCR; each CDR3 protein has one entry. The sample includes about 430,000 distinct CDR3 sequences, under 25% of them seen just once. Germline assignment: CDR1 ENHRY and CDR2 SYGVKD. The CDR3 is made up of 16 amino acids. Trimming removed 4 bases from V and 5 bases from J, with 20 bases in between. The starting material was peripheral blood mononuclear cells (PBMCs), obtained when the disease was refractory, from a patient treated with antithyroid drugs. This sequence joins TRBV10-3 and TRBJ2-5; D might be TRBD2 (5 bases). The TCR was taken from a female donor with Graves disease. The CDR3 loop reads CAISGGPEEARETQYF. The CDR3 region has the DNA TGTGCCATCAGTGGAGGTCCAGAGGAGGCTAGGGAGACCCAGTACTTC.